The 11 T cell receptor beta chains below come from one sample, sequenced in a study of cytomegalovirus exposure and HLA in healthy donors. The PCR was carried out with 60 Vbeta primers and 13 Jbeta primers. Data came from immunoSEQ multiplex PCR; TCRdb stores just in-frame clones and leaves some out. The repertoire has roughly 140,000 clones, over 60% of them found once; the top ten carry nearly 5%. The sequencing sample was made of PBMCs. The receptors were gathered from a woman between 50 and 59 years old in good health and CMV-seronegative.

This sequence joins TRBV19 and TRBJ1-4; D might be TRBD1 (6 bases). The V gene's germline CDR1 is LNHDA and CDR2 SQIVND (reference sequence). This CDR3 spans 14 amino acids. Trimming removed 6 bases at V and 0 bases at J, with 8 bases between. The CDR3 region is CASRDRATNEKLFF. The CDR3, as DNA: TGTGCCAGTAGGGACAGAGCAACTAATGAAAAACTGTTTTTT. Using reference TRBV19 and TRBJ1-4 for the parts outside the CDR3, the full variable domain is DGGITQSPKYLFRKEGQNVTLSCEQNLNHDAMYWYRQDPGQGLRLIYYSQIVNDFQKGDIAEGYSVSREKKESFPLTVTSAQKNPTAFYLCASRDRATNEKLFFGSGTQLSVL.

J is TRBJ2-3 and V is TRBV9, with D perhaps TRBD2 (5 bases). The CDR3 has 15 residues. Trimming took off 3 bases at V and 4 bases at J, with 15 bases between the two ends. Germline V gene sequence: CDR1 SGDLS, CDR2 YYNGEE. CDR3 region: CASSGGLWAADTQYF. The CDR3 DNA reads as TGTGCCAGCAGCGGTGGACTGTGGGCGGCAGATACGCAGTATTTT.

This clone was seen only once. The chain recombines TRBV29-1 with TRBJ1-2, with 7 bases fitting TRBD1. CDR1 and CDR2 from the germline V gene are SQVTM and ANQGSEA. Germline trimming cut 6 bases from V and 8 bases from J; bases unmatched to any gene: 15. The length of the CDR3 is 14 residues. The CDR3 sequence: CSVATGDRTGGYTF. In nucleotides, the CDR3 is TGCAGCGTCGCCACAGGGGATAGAACCGGAGGCTACACCTTC.

The genes are TRBV7-8 and TRBJ1-5, with TRBD1 as a possible D gene (5 bases). Germline V lookup: CDR1 SGHVS, CDR2 FQNEAQ. The CDR3 consists of 15 residues. Deletions cut 1 base from V and 6 bases from J, with 13 bases between. CDR3 region: CASSLERRGSQPQHF. In nucleotides, the CDR3 is TGTGCCAGCAGCTTAGAGCGGCGGGGGAGTCAGCCCCAGCATTTT.

The chain joins TRBV5-1 to TRBJ2-7, with D unresolved. Trimming removed 0 bases at V and 2 bases at J, with 15 bases between. This CDR3 is 16 amino acids long. Germline CDR1 reads SGHRS; CDR2 reads YFSETQ. The DNA of the CDR3 is TGCGCCAGCAGCTTGGCTCGTGGCCCCTGGCCCTACGAGCAGTACTTC. This codes for CASSLARGPWPYEQYF.

The chain recombines TRBV13 with TRBJ1-1; TRBD1 aligns across 9 bases. Germline values: CDR1 PRHDT, CDR2 FYEKMQ (reference sequence). The CDR3 covers 14 residues. V gave up 5 bases and J gave up 5 bases; unmatched junction bases: 6. In DNA form, the CDR3 reads TGTGCCAGCAGCCTACAGGGGGCGCGGACTGAAGCTTTCTTT. Translated, it gives CASSLQGARTEAFF.

V usage is TRBV19 and J usage is TRBJ1-4; no clear D. The germline gives CDR1 LNHDA, CDR2 SQIVND (reference sequence). CDR3 size: 11 residues. The V end was cut by 3 bases, the J end by 8 bases, with 4 bases between. Written as DNA, the CDR3 is TGTGCCAGTAGTATGACAGAAAAACTGTTTTTT. It codes for CASSMTEKLFF.

The rearrangement links TRBV4-1 to TRBJ1-6; D gene unclear. The germline V gene has CDR1 MGHRA and CDR2 YSYEKL. Trimming cost V 1 base and J 8 bases, with 6 bases left between them. The CDR3 loop spans 13 amino acids. Here the CDR3 reads CASSQGADSPLHF. The CDR3 nucleotides are TGCGCCAGCAGCCAAGGGGCAGATTCACCCCTCCACTTT.

The genes are TRBV29-1 and TRBJ2-2; D is ambiguous. The germline V and J ends were trimmed by 3 bases and 8 bases, with 7 bases remaining between them. Germline assignment: CDR1 SQVTM and CDR2 ANQGSEA. CDR3 length: 11 amino acids. CDR3 amino acids: CSVDRVGELFF. In DNA form, the CDR3 reads TGCAGCGTTGATCGGGTTGGGGAGCTGTTTTTT.

The chain couples TRBV28 to TRBJ2-3, with TRBD2 matching over 15 bases. Germline V gene lookup returns CDR1 MDHEN and CDR2 SYDVKM. V dropped 5 bases and J dropped 6; count of bases not matched to a gene: 9. The CDR3 extends over 17 amino acids. CDR3 in amino acids: CASSPGLAGGSWDTQYF. In nucleotides, the CDR3 is TGTGCCAGCAGTCCGGGACTAGCGGGGGGCTCCTGGGATACGCAGTATTTT.

V gene TRBV7-2 combines with J gene TRBJ2-1; TRBD2 matches 8 bases. Germline assignment: CDR1 SGHTA and CDR2 FQGNSA. J lost 4 bases, V lost 5 bases, and 7 bases had no gene match. This CDR3 has 15 amino acids. CDR3: CASSPSSGVYNEQFF. The CDR3 DNA reads TGTGCCAGCAGCCCTAGTAGCGGGGTGTACAATGAGCAGTTCTTC. Looking up the rest from reference TRBV7-2 and TRBJ2-1 gives the full variable domain: GAGVSQSPSNKVTEKGKDVELRCDPISGHTALYWYRQSLGQGLEFLIYFQGNSAPDKSGLPSDRFSAERTGGSVSTLTIQRTQQEDSAVYLCASSPSSGVYNEQFFGPGTRLTVL.